One and the same sample provided the 3 T cell receptor beta chains below, sequenced in a study of T cell responses to AZD1222 COVID-19 vaccine (dated by TCRdb to 2020 to 2023). To prepare the library, the immunoSEQ multiplex PCR assay was applied. The clones in this table, taken by TCRdb from immuneACCESS, are in-frame only. Not every clone is retained; where verified, under half of the shortfall comes from an unresolved V gene, and the cause of the rest is unknown. In all, the sample holds 40,000 to 65,000 clones, and less than 85% of those were seen once. Roughly 30% of the sample belongs to the ten largest clones. Per the publication, the time point label means: baseline before first vaccination. The sequenced sample was peripheral blood, obtained on day 0 of AZD1222 vaccination. All receptors come from an adult in good health.

The chain links TRBV7-2 to TRBJ2-5; TRBD1 aligns across 7 bases. Trimming removed 3 bases from V and 5 bases from J; junction bases left unmatched: 9. The CDR3 extends over 15 amino acids. Germline V gene data show CDR1 as SGHTA and CDR2 as FQGNSA. In DNA, the CDR3 is TGTGCCAGCAGCTTGAGGGGGCGTAATACGGAGACCCAGTACTTC. It codes for CASSLRGRNTETQYF.

J is TRBJ1-5 and V is TRBV9, with unresolved D. The germline V gene has CDR1 SGDLS and CDR2 YYNGEE. The CDR3 is 15 residues long. Trimming left V 0 bases short and J 1 base short, with 8 bases between. Here the CDR3 reads CASSVGVESNQPQHF. The CDR3 DNA is TGTGCCAGCAGCGTAGGGGTCGAAAGCAATCAGCCCCAGCATTTT.

The count of this clone is one. This sequence joins TRBV11-2 and TRBJ2-7; 9 bases agree with TRBD1. The CDR3 length is 15 residues. The J segment lost 2 bases and the V segment lost 3 bases, leaving 5 bases of the junction unmatched. Germline assignment: CDR1 SGHAT and CDR2 FQNNGV. The CDR3 DNA sequence: TGTGCCAGCAGCTTGGGGGGACAGGGACCCTACGAGCAGTACTTC. Translation: CASSLGGQGPYEQYF.